Listed below are T cell receptor beta chains from one sample, sequenced in a study of cytomegalovirus exposure and HLA in healthy donors. Clones were read by immunoSEQ multiplex PCR, and TCRdb kept only the in-frame ones, dropping some. The sample has 110,000 or so clones, roughly 88% seen once. What was sequenced was PBMCs. These receptors were collected from a man younger than 30 in good health and CMV-seronegative. Each CDR3 is given with its conserved first and last residue. The D gene is left open where the match is weak. Only part of the rows carry a size: once, few, many, or a class if the clone is expanded.

d_call cdr3_length j_call clone_size v_call cdr3_nt cdr3_aa
TRBD2 16 TRBJ2-7 once TRBV12-5 TGTGCTAGTGGTTTGGTACTAGCGGGAGCCCTCTACGAGCAGTACTTC CASGLVLAGALYEQYF
TRBD1 13 TRBJ2-7 . TRBV30 TGTGCCTGGAGTTTACGACAGGGGAGCGAGCAGTACTTC CAWSLRQGSEQYF
. 14 TRBJ2-1 once TRBV7-6 TGTGCCAGCAGCTTATCTGAGTCCTACAATGAGCAGTTCTTC CASSLSESYNEQFF
. 16 TRBJ1-5 . TRBV5-4 TGTGCCAGCAGCCACGAACAGGGTTATAGCAATCAGCCCCAGCATTTT CASSHEQGYSNQPQHF
. 15 TRBJ2-3 . TRBV6-6 TGTGCCAGCAGTTACGTCAGGGGAGACACAGATACGCAGTATTTT CASSYVRGDTDTQYF
. 14 TRBJ2-7 . TRBV7-2 TGTGCCAGCAGCTTAGAGGTCAGCGGCTACGAGCAGTACTTC CASSLEVSGYEQYF
. 15 TRBJ1-2 few TRBV5-4 TGTGCCAGCAGCTTGGACGACCGGGGAAGCTATGGCTACACCTTC CASSLDDRGSYGYTF
TRBD2 17 TRBJ2-1 . TRBV5-1 TGCGCCAGCAGACGGGGGACTAGCGGGAGTTCCTACAATGAGCAGTTCTTC CASRRGTSGSSYNEQFF
. 13 TRBJ2-1 . TRBV29-1 TGCAGCGTTGATTCAGGGACTTCCAATGAGCAGTTCTTC CSVDSGTSNEQFF
. 14 TRBJ1-2 few TRBV18 TGTGCCAGCTCACCACCCGACAGGATGGATGGCTACACCTTC CASSPPDRMDGYTF
TRBD2 14 TRBJ2-5 . TRBV27 TGTGCCAGCAGTTTTGCGGGGGATCTAGAGACCCAGTACTTC CASSFAGDLETQYF
. 13 TRBJ2-3 . TRBV7-2 TGTGCCAGCAGCCGATGGGCGGGGGATACGCAGTATTTT CASSRWAGDTQYF
. 13 TRBJ1-5 . TRBV6-6 TGTGCCAGCACCAACACTCCCCGGGACTCGTGGGATTTT CASTNTPRDSWDF
TRBD1 14 TRBJ1-5 . TRBV23-1 TGCGCCAGACCGGGACAGGGGGTCAATCAGCCCCAGCATTTT CARPGQGVNQPQHF
. 17 TRBJ2-6 . TRBV18 TGTGCCAGCTCACCCGAACAGGGTCTATCTGGGGCCAACGTCCTGACTTTC CASSPEQGLSGANVLTF
TRBD1 16 TRBJ2-1 once TRBV28 TGTGCCAGCACCTCTGGCCCGGGACAGACCTACAATGAGCAGTTCTTC CASTSGPGQTYNEQFF
. 14 TRBJ1-4 . TRBV5-1 TGCGCCAGCAGCTTGGAAGGAGTCGGTGAAAAACTGTTTTTT CASSLEGVGEKLFF
TRBD2 13 TRBJ2-3 . TRBV27 TGTGCCAGCAGTAGCGGGGGCACAGATACGCAGTATTTT CASSSGGTDTQYF
. 13 TRBJ2-5 . TRBV15 TGTGCCACCAGCAGATCGGCCAGGGAGACCCAGTACTTC CATSRSARETQYF
. 14 TRBJ2-7 . TRBV28 TGTGCCAGCAGCCCCCCGCCCGAAGCGGTCGAGCAGTACTTC CASSPPPEAVEQYF
. 17 TRBJ1-6 . TRBV5-1 TGCGCCAGCAGCTTGGTGGGCGGGAGGGGTGTCAATTCACCCCTCCACTTT CASSLVGGRGVNSPLHF
TRBD2 15 TRBJ2-7 . TRBV6-5 TGTGCCAGCAGTTACTCGGGAGGGGTTGGCTACGAGCAGTACTTC CASSYSGGVGYEQYF
TRBD2 16 TRBJ2-7 . TRBV28 TGTGCCAGCAGTAAAACTAGCGGACTCATATCCTACGAGCAGTACTTC CASSKTSGLISYEQYF
. 15 TRBJ1-3 . TRBV6-6 TGTGCCAGCAGTTACAAGCCGGGTTCCGGAAACACCATATATTTT CASSYKPGSGNTIYF
TRBD2 16 TRBJ2-7 . TRBV28 TGTGCCAGCAGAATCTCGGGGCTAGCGGGATCCTACGAGCAGTACTTC CASRISGLAGSYEQYF
TRBD1 15 TRBJ1-1 . TRBV19 TGTGCCAGTAGTGAAAAGACAGGGACCTACGCTGAAGCTTTCTTT CASSEKTGTYAEAFF
. 15 TRBJ2-3 . TRBV6-5 TGTGCCAGCAGTTACAAGGCGGGATACACAGATACGCAGTATTTT CASSYKAGYTDTQYF
. 14 TRBJ2-5 . TRBV7-9 TGTGCCAGCAGCGTGACAGCATCTGGGGAGACCCAGTACTTC CASSVTASGETQYF
. 17 TRBJ2-3 few TRBV7-2 TGTGCCAGCAGCTTAGAAGGCAGGGGATGGGGGCTAGATACGCAGTATTTT CASSLEGRGWGLDTQYF
. 13 TRBJ2-7 . TRBV11-3 TGTGCCAGCAGCTTAGGGCCGATATACGAGCAGTACTTC CASSLGPIYEQYF
. 15 TRBJ2-7 . TRBV7-9 TGTGCCAGCAGCCTCGGACTCTTGTCCACCTACGAGCAGTACTTC CASSLGLLSTYEQYF
. 16 TRBJ2-1 once TRBV28 TGTGCCAGCAGTCCCCCCCTTAGCGGCCGATTCGCGGAGCAGTTCTTC CASSPPLSGRFAEQFF
TRBD2 15 TRBJ2-1 few TRBV6-4 TGTGCCAGCAGCGGGGCTAGCGGGAGTCCCCATGAGCAGTTCTTC CASSGASGSPHEQFF
TRBD1 18 TRBJ2-2 . TRBV4-3 TGCGCCAGCAGCCAAGATAGAGGGACAGGGGGCTTCACCGGGGAGCTGTTTTTT CASSQDRGTGGFTGELFF
TRBD2 15 TRBJ2-1 . TRBV5-1 TGCGCCAGCAGCTTTTGGACTAGCGGGGGCAATGAGCAGTTCTTC CASSFWTSGGNEQFF
. 14 TRBJ1-1 few TRBV27 TGTGCCAGCAGCCATCTCGCACAGAACACTGAAGCTTTCTTT CASSHLAQNTEAFF